This T cell receptor (beta chain) was profiled in a study of CXCR3-negative and CXCR3-positive naive CD8 T cells. Study-level information: Per-library TRB read counts averaged about 1.5 +/- 0.3 million, adding up to 120 million to 150 million in total. Study conclusions and caveats: TRBV-TRBJ usage was similar across naive CXCR3 subsets but distinct in memory cells.

On this clonotype itself: Antigen unknown.

The authors prepared UMI-labeled TRB cDNA libraries by 5' RACE. TCRdb reprocessed the 5' RACE reads, keeping one entry per CDR3 protein, no DNA. Here the sample table reports under 85,000 distinct CDR3 sequences. The CDR3 spans 16 residues. Germline CDR1 reads SEHNR; CDR2 reads FQNEAQ (reference sequence). The clonotype was recovered from a human donor in good health. Some clones in this sample may be carry-over from other donors' samples. Sequenced sample: naive CXCR3- CD8+ T cells from blood. As for subset: CD45RO-CCR7+CD27+CD95- naive CD8+ T cells lacking CXCR3 (TNR3-). The chain recombines TRBV7-9 with TRBJ2-1; the D gene TCRdb calls, TRBD2, cannot be checked with no DNA. The chain's CDR3 is CASSTSGLDLRNEQFF.